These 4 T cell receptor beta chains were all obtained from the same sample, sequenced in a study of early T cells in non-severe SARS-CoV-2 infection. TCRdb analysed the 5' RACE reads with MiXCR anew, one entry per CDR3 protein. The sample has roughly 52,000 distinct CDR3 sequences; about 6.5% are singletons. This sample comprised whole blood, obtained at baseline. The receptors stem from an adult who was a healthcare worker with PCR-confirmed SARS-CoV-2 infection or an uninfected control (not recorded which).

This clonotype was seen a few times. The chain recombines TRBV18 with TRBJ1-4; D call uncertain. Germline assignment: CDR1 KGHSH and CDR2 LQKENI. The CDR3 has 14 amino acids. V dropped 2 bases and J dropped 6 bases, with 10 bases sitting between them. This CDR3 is CASSPLEWDEKLFF. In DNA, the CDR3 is TGTGCCAGCTCACCATTAGAATGGGATGAAAAACTGTTTTTT.

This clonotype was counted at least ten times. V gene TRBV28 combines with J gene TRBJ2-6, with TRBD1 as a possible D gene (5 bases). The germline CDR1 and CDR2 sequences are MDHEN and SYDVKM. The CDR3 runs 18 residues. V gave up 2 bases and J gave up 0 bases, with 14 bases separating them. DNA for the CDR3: TGTGCCAGCAGTTTAATTAAGGGGTTTGACTCTGGGGCCAACGTCCTGACTTTC. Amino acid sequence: CASSLIKGFDSGANVLTF.

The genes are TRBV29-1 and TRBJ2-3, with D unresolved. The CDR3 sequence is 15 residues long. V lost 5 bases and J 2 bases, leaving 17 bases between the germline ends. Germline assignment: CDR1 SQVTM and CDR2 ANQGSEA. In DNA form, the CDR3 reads TGCAGCGTTCGACCGACATCGGTGGCCACAGATACGCAGTATTTT. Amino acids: CSVRPTSVATDTQYF.

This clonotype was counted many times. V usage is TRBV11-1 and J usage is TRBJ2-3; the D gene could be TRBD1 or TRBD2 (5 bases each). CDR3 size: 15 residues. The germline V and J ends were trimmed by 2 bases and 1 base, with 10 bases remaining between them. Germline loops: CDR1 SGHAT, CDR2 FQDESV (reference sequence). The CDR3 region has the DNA TGTGCCAGCAGCTTACGGGACGGAGGCACAGATACGCAGTATTTT. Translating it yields CASSLRDGGTDTQYF.